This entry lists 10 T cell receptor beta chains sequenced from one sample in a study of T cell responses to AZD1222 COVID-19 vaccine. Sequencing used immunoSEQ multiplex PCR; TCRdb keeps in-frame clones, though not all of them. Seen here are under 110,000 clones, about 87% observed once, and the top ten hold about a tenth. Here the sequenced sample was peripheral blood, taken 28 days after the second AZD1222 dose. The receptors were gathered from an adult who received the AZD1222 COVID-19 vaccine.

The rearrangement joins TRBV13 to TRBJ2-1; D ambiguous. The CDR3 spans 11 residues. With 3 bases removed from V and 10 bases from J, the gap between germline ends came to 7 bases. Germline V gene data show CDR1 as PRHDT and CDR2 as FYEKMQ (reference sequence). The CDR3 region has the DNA TGTGCCAGCAGCTTCGCGAGAGAGCAGTTCTTC. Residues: CASSFAREQFF.

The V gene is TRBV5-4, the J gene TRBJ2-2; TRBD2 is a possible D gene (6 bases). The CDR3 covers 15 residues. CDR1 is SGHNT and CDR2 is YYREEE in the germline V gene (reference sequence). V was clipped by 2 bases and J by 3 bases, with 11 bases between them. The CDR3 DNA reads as TGTGCCAGCAGCTTAGCGGGTCCTCACACCGGGGAGCTGTTTTTT. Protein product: CASSLAGPHTGELFF. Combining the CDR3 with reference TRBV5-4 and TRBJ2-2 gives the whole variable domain ETGVTQSPTHLIKTRGQQVTLRCSSQSGHNTVSWYQQALGQGPQFIFQYYREEENGRGNFPPRFSGLQFPNYSSELNVNALELDDSALYLCASSLAGPHTGELFFGEGSRLTVL.

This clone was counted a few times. The CDR3 DNA reads as TGTGCCAGCAGTGAACAAGGGGGTCTGGGTGAAAAACTGTTTTTT. Protein product: CASSEQGGLGEKLFF. The chain uses TRBV2 and TRBJ1-4; maybe TRBD1 (6 bases). V dropped 2 bases and J dropped 7 bases, with 14 bases sitting between them. Per the germline V gene, CDR1 is SNHLY and CDR2 is FYNNEI. This CDR3 has 15 amino acids.

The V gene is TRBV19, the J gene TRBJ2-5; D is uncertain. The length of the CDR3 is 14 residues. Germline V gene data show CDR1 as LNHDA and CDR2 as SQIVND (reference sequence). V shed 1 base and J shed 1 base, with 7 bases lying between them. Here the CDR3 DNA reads TGTGCCAGTAGTATAGCGGGCTTCCAAGAGACCCAGTACTTC. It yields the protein CASSIAGFQETQYF.

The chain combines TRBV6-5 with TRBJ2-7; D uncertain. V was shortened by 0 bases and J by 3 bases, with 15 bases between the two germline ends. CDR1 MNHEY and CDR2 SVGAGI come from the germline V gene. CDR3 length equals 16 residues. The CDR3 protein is CASSYSVTPKDYEQYF. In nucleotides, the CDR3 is TGTGCCAGCAGTTACTCTGTGACTCCTAAGGACTACGAGCAGTACTTC.

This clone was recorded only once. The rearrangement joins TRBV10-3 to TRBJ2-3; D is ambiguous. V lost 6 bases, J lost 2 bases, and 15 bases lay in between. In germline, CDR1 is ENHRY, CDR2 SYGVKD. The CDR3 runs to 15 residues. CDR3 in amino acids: CAISHVREITDTQYF. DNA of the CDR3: TGTGCCATCAGCCACGTGAGAGAGATCACAGATACGCAGTATTTT.

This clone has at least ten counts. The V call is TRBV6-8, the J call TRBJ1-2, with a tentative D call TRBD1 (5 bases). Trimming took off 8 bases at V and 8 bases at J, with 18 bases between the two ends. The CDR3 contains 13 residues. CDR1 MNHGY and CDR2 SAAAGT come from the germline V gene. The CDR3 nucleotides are TGTGCCAGCCCCGAGGGGAGATGGGAGGGCTACACCTTC. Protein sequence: CASPEGRWEGYTF.

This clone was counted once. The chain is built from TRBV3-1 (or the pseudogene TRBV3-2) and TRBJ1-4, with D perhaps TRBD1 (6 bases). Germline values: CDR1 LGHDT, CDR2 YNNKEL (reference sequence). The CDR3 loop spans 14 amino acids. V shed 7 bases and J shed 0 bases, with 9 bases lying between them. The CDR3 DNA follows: TGTGCCAGCACCCGGGGGCCAACTAATGAAAAACTGTTTTTT. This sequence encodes CASTRGPTNEKLFF.

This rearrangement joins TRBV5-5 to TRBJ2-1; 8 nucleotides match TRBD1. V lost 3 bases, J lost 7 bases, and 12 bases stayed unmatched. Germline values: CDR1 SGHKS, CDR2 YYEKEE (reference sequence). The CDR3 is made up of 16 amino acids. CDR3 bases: TGTGCCAGCAGCTGGAAGACAGGGGCGATTGTAAATGAGCAGTTCTTC. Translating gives CASSWKTGAIVNEQFF.

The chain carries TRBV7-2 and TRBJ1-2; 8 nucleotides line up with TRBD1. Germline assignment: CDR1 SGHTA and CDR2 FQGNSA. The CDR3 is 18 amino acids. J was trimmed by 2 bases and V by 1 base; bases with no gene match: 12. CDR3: CASSLGSSGQGWNYGYTF. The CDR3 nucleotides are TGTGCCAGCAGCTTAGGGTCATCCGGACAGGGATGGAACTATGGCTACACCTTC.